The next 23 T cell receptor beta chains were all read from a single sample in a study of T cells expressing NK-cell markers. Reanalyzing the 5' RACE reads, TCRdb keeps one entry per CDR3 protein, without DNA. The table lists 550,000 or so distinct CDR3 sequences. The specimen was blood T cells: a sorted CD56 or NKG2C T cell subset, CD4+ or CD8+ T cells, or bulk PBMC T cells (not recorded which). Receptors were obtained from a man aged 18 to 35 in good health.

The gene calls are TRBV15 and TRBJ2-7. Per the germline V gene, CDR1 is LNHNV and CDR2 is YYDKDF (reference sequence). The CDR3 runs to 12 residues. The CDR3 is CATSSPQYEQYF.

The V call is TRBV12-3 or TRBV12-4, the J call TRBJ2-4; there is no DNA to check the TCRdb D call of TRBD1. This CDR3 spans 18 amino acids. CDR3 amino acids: CASSPQPPGQGAKNIQYF.

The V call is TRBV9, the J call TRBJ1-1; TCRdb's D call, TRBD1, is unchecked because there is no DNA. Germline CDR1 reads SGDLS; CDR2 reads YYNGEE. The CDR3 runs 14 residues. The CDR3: CASSGTNRDTEAFF. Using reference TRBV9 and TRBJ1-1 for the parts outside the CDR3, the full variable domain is DSGVTQTPKHLITATGQRVTLRCSPRSGDLSVYWYQQSLDQGLQFLIQYYNGEERAKGNILERFSAQQFPDLHSELNLSSLELGDSALYFCASSGTNRDTEAFFGQGTRLTVV.

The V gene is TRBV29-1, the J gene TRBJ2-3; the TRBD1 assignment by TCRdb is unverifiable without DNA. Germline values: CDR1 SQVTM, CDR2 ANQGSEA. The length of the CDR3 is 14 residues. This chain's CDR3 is CSVSGLPSTDTQYF.

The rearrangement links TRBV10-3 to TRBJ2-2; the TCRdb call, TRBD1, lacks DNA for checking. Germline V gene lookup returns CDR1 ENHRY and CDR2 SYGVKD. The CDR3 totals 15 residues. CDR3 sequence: CAVAAGTGWTGELFF.

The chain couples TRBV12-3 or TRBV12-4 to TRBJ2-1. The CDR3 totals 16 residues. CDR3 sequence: CASSPVTLPKGNEQFF.

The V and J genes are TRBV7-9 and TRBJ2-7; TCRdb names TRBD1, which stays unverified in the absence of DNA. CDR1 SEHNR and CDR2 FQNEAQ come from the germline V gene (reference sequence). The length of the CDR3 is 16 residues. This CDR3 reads CASSLTGGQSSYEQYF. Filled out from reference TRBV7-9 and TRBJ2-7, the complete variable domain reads DTGVSQNPRHKITKRGQNVTFRCDPISEHNRLYWYRQTLGQGPEFLTYFQNEAQLEKSRLLSDRFSAERPKGSFSTLEIQRTEQGDSAMYLCASSLTGGQSSYEQYFGPGTRLTVT.

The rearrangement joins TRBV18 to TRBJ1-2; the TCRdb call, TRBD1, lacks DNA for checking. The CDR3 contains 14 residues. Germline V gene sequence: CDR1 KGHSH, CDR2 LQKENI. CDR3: CASSPSKGPVGYTF.

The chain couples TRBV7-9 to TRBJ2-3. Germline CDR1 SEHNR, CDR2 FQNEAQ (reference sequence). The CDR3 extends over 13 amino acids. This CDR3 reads CASSPVDTDTQYF. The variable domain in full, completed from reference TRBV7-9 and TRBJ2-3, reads DTGVSQNPRHKITKRGQNVTFRCDPISEHNRLYWYRQTLGQGPEFLTYFQNEAQLEKSRLLSDRFSAERPKGSFSTLEIQRTEQGDSAMYLCASSPVDTDTQYFGPGTRLTVL.

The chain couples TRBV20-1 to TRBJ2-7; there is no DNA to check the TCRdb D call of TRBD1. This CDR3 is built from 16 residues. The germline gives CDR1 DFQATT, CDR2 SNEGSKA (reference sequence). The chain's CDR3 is CSAISSGQGISYEQYF.

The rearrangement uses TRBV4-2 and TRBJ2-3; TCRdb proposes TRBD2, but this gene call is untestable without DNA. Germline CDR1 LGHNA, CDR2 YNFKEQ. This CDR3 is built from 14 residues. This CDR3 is CASSPATTRNTQYF.

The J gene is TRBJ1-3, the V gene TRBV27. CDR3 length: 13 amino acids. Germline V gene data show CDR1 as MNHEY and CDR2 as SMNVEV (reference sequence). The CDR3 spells CASSIAIGNTIYF.

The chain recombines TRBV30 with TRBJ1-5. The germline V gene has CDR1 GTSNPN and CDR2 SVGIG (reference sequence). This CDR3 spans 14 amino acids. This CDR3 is CAWSVHEWDQPQHF.

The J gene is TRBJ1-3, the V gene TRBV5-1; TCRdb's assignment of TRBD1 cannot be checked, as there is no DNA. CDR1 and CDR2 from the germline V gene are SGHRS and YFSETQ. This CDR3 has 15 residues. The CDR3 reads CASSGDGTAGNTIYF.

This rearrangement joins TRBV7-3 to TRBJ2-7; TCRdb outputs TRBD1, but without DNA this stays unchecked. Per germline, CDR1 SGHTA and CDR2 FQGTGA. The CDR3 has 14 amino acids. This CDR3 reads CASSLTGAGSEQYF.

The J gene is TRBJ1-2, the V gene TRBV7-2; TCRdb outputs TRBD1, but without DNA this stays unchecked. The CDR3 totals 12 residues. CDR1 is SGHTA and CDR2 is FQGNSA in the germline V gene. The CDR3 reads CASSLDRAGYTF.

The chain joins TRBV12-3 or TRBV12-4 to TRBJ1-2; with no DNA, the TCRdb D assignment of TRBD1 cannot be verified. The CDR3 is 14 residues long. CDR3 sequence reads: CASSSNDRVDGYTF.

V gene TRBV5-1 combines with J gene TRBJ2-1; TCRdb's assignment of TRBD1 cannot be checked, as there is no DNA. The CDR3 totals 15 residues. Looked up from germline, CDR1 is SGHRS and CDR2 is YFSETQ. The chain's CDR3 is CASSFPSGPLTEQFF.

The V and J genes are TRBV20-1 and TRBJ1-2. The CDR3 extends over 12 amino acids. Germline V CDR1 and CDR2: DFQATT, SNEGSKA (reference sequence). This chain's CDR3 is CSASTTAYGYTF.

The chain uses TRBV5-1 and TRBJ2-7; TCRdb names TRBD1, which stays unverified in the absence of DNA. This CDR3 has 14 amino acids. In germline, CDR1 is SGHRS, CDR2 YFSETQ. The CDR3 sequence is CASSRPGTISEQYF.

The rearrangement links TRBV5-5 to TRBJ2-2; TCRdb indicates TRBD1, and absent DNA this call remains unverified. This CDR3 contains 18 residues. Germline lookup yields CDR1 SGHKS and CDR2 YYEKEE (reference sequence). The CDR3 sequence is CASSLVLGAGQNTGELFF.

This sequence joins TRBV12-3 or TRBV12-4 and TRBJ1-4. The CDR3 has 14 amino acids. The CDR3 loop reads CASLSIATNEKLFF.

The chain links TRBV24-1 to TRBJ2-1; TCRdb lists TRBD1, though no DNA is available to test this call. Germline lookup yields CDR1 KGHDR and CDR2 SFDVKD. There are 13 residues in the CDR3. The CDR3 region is CATRGGGYNEQFF.